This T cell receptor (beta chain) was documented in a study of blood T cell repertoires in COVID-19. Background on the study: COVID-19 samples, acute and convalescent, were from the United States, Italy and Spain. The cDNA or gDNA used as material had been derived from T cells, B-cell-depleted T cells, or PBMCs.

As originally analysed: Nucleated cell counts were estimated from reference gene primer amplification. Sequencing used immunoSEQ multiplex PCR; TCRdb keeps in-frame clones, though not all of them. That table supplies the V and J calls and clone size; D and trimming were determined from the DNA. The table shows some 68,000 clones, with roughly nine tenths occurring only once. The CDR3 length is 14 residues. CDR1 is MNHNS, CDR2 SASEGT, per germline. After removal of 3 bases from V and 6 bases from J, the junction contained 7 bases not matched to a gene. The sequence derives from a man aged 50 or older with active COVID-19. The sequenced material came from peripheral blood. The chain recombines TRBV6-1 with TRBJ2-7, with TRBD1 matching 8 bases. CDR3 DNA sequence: TGTGCCAGCAGTGACACAGGGGGTTTTTCCGAGCAGTACTTC. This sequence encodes CASSDTGGFSEQYF.